The T cell receptor (beta chain) described here comes from a study of T-cell reconstitution after alpha-beta-depleted transplantation in children. Unique molecular identifiers were incorporated into the prepared TCRbeta library. TCRdb reanalysed the PCR reads using MiXCR and keeps one entry per CDR3 protein. The profile shows around 960,000 distinct CDR3 sequences, 25% to 35% of them singletons. Material: PBMCs, mostly from graft donor cells, obtained 360 days after TCRalphabeta/CD19-depleted stem cell transplant. The origin of this receptor is a boy less than two years old who had a stem cell transplant for SCID, so the T cells may come from the graft donor.

The CDR3 protein is CASSQAQSSGSYNEQFF. CDR3 sequence (DNA): TGTGCCAGCAGCCAAGCCCAGAGTAGCGGCTCCTACAATGAGCAGTTCTTC. J is TRBJ2-1 and V is TRBV4-2; possibly TRBD2 for D (6 bases). CDR1 is LGHNA and CDR2 is YNFKEQ in the germline V gene. V lost 1 base and J 0 bases, leaving 13 bases between the germline ends. CDR3 length: 17 amino acids.